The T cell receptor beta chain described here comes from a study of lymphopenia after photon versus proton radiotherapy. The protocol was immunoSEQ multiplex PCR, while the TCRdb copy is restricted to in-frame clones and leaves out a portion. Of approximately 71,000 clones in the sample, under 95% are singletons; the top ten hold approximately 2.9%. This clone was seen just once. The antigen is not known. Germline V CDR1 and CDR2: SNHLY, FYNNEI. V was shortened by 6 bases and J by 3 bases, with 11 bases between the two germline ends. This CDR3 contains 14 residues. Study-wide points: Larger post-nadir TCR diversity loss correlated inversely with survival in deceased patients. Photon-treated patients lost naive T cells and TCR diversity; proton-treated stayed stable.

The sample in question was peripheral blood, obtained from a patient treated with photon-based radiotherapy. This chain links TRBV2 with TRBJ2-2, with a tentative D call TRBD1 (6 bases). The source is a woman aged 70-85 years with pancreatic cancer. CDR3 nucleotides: TGTGCCAGCAGCCCAAGGGGGTACACCGGGGAGCTGTTTTTT. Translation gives CASSPRGYTGELFF.